The clone carrying this T cell receptor (beta chain) was seen a handful of times. Original processing notes: Reference gene primer amplification yielded estimated nucleated cell counts. Libraries were prepared by immunoSEQ multiplex PCR; TCRdb keeps only in-frame clonotypes and omits some of them. V, J and clone size were drawn from that table, and D and trimming were deduced from the DNA. The sample includes around 170,000 clones, approximately 80% of them seen just once. The sample originates from a study of blood T cell repertoires in COVID-19. Study-level information: The samples span acute and convalescent COVID-19 from the United States, Italy and Spain. Nucleic acid was either cDNA or gDNA, and it came from T cells, B-cell-depleted T cells, or PBMCs.

Germline CDR1 reads MDHEN; CDR2 reads SYDVKM. The CDR3 has 17 residues. Trimming took 4 bases from V and 4 from J; bases not matched to a gene: 12. The specimen was peripheral blood. The receptor was derived from a woman aged 55-70 years with acute or convalescent COVID-19. This sequence joins TRBV28 and TRBJ1-1; TRBD1 agrees at 10 bases. The CDR3 sequence: CASSSLRQGARGTEAFF. The DNA of the CDR3 is TGTGCCAGCAGTTCCCTCCGACAGGGGGCGAGAGGCACTGAAGCTTTCTTT. Supplemented by reference TRBV28 and TRBJ1-1, the full variable domain reads DVKVTQSSRYLVKRTGEKVFLECVQDMDHENMFWYRQDPGLGLRLIYFSYDVKMKEKGDIPEGYSVSREKKERFSLILESASTNQTSMYLCASSSLRQGARGTEAFFGQGTRLTVV.